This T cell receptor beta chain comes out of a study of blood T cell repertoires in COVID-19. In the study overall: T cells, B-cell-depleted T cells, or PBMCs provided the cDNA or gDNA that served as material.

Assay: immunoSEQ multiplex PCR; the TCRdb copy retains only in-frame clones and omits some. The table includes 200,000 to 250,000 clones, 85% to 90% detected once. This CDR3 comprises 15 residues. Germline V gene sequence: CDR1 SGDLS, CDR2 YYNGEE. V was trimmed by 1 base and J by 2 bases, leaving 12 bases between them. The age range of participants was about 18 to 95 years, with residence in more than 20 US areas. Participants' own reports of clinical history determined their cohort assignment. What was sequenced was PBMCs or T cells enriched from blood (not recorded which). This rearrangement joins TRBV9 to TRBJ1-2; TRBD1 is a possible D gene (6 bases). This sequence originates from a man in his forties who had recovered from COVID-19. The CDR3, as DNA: TGTGCCAGCAGCGTACAGGGGAACCTAAACTATGGCTACACCTTC. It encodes CASSVQGNLNYGYTF.